The clone carrying this TCR beta chain was seen at least ten times. Its antigen is as yet unknown. Using unique molecular identifiers, the investigators prepared the TCRbeta library. TCRdb re-derived calls from the PCR reads in MiXCR, one entry per CDR3 protein. In the table there are 250,000 to 400,000 distinct CDR3 sequences, approximately 23% of which are singletons. The data are from a study of T-cell reconstitution after alpha-beta-depleted transplantation in children. CDR3 size: 14 residues. Looked up from germline, CDR1 is WSHSY and CDR2 is SAAADI. Trimming took 5 bases from V and 6 from J; bases not matched to a gene: 9. General study results and limits: Diversity and T-cell counts at one year after transplant derived mostly from new T cells. Alpha-beta T cells present about two months after transplant were reported to originate from several hundred expanded graft clones.

This chain joins TRBV10-2 and TRBJ1-1, with TRBD1 matching 7 bases. The TCR sequence derives from a male patient younger than 18 who had a stem cell transplant for acute lymphoblastic leukemia, so the T cells may come from the graft donor. The sequences come from PBMCs, mostly from graft donor cells, collected 180 days after TCRalphabeta/CD19-depleted stem cell transplant. The CDR3 DNA reads as TGCGCCAGCAGTTGGCAGGGGGGAGGCGCTGAAGCTTTCTTT. It specifies CASSWQGGGAEAFF.